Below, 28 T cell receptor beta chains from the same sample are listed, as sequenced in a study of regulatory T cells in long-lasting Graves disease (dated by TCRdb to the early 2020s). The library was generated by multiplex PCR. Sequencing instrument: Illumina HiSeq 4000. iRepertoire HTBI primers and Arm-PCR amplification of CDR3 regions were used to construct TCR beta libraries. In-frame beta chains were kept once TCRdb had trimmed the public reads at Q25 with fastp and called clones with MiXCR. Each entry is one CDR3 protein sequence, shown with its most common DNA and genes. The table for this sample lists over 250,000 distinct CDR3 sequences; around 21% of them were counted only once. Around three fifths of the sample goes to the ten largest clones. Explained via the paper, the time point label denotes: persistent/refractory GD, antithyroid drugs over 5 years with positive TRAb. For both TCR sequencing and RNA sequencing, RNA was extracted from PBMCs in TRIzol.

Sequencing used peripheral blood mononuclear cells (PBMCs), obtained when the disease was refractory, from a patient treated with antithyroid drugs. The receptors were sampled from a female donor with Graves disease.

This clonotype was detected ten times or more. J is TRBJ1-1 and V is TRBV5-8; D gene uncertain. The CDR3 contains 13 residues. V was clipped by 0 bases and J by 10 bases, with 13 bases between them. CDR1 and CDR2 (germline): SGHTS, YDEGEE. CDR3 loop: CASSLAEGIGAFF. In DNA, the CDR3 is TGTGCCAGCAGCTTGGCTGAGGGAATAGGAGCTTTCTTT.

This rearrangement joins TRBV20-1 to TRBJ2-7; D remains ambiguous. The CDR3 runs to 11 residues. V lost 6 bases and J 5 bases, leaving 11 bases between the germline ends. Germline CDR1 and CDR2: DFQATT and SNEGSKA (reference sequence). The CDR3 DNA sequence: TGCAGTGCCGCCAAACGTGACGAGCAGTACTTC. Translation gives CSAAKRDEQYF.

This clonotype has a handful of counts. CDR3 sequence (DNA): TGTGCCAGCAGCTTGTGGGGGACCGGACAGGGACGACAGCCCCAGCATTTT. Translating it yields CASSLWGTGQGRQPQHF. This rearrangement joins TRBV5-5 to TRBJ1-5; 8 bases match TRBD1. The CDR3 length is 17 residues. The junction had 13 bases not matched to a gene; V was cut back by 1 base and J by 7 bases. Germline CDR1 and CDR2: SGHKS and YYEKEE (reference sequence).

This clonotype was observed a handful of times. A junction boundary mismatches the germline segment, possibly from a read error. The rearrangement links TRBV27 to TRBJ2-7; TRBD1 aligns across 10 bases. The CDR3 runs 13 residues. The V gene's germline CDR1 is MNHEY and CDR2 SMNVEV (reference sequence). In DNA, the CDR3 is TGTGCCAGCCGTTTGACAGGGGGCCACGAGCAGTACTTC. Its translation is CASRLTGGHEQYF.

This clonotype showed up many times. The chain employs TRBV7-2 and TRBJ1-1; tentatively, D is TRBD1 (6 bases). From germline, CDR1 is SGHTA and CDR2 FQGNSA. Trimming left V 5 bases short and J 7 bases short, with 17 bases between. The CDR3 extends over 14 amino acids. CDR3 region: CASSPAPDSSEAFF. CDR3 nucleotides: TGTGCCAGCAGCCCCGCACCGGACAGCAGTGAAGCTTTCTTT. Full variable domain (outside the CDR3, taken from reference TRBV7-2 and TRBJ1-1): GAGVSQSPSNKVTEKGKDVELRCDPISGHTALYWYRQSLGQGLEFLIYFQGNSAPDKSGLPSDRFSAERTGGSVSTLTIQRTQQEDSAVYLCASSPAPDSSEAFFGQGTRLTVV.

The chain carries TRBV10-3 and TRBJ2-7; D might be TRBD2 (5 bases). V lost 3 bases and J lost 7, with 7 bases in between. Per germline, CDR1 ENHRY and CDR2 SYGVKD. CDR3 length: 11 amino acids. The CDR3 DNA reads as TGTGCCATCAGTGATGGCGGGGAGCAGTACTTC. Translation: CAISDGGEQYF.

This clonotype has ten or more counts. The CDR3 protein is CASSEIRNSNQPQHF. The CDR3 DNA reads as TGTGCCAGCAGTGAAATCAGGAATAGCAATCAGCCCCAGCATTTT. The rearrangement joins TRBV6-1 to TRBJ1-5; D unresolved. Germline CDR1 reads MNHNS; CDR2 reads SASEGT. V was trimmed by 2 bases and J by 0 bases, leaving 8 bases between them. The CDR3 length is 15 residues.

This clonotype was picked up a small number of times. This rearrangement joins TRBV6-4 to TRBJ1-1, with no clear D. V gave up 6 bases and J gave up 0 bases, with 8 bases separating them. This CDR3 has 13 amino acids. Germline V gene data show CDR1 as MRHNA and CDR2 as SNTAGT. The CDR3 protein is CASSHFLNTEAFF. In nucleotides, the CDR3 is TGTGCCAGCAGCCACTTTTTGAACACTGAAGCTTTCTTT.

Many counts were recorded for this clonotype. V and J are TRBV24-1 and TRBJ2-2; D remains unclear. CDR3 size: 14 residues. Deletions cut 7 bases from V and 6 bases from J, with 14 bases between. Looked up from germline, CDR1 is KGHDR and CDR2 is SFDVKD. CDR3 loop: CATRLGSEAGELFF. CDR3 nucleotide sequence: TGTGCCACCAGGTTGGGCTCCGAAGCCGGGGAGCTGTTTTTT.

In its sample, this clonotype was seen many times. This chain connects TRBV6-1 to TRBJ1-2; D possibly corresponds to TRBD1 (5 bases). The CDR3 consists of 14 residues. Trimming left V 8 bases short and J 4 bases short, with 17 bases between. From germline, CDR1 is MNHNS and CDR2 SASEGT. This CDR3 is CASHGLGAGYGYTF. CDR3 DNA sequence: TGTGCCAGCCACGGTCTCGGGGCCGGCTATGGCTACACCTTC.

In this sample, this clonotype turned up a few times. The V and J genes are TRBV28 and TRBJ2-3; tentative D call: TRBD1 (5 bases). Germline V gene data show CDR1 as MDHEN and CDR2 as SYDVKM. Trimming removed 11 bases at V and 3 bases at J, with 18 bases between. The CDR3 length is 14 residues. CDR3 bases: TGTGCCTCGAAAAGGGGCTTATTAACAGATACGCAGTATTTT. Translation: CASKRGLLTDTQYF.

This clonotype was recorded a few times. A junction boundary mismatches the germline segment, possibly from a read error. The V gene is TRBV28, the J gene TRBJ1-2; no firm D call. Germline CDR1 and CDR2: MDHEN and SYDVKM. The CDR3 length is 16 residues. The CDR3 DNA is TGTGCCAGCAGTTTTGGATTGGGCCTTCTGGACTATGGCTACGCCTTC. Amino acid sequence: CASSFGLGLLDYGYAF.

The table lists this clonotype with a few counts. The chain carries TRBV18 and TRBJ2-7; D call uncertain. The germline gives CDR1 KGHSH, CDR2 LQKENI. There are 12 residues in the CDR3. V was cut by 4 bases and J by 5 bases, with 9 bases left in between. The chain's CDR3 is CASSRNRDEQYF. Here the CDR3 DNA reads TGTGCCAGCTCACGCAATAGAGACGAGCAGTACTTC.

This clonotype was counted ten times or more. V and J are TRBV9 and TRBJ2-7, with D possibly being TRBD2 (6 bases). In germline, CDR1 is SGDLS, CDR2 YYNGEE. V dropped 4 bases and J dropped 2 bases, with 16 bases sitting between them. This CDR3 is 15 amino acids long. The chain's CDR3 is CASSPGVAEAYEQYF. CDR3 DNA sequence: TGTGCCAGCAGCCCGGGGGTAGCGGAGGCCTACGAGCAGTACTTC. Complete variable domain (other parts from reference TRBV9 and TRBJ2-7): DSGVTQTPKHLITATGQRVTLRCSPRSGDLSVYWYQQSLDQGLQFLIQYYNGEERAKGNILERFSAQQFPDLHSELNLSSLELGDSALYFCASSPGVAEAYEQYFGPGTRLTVT.

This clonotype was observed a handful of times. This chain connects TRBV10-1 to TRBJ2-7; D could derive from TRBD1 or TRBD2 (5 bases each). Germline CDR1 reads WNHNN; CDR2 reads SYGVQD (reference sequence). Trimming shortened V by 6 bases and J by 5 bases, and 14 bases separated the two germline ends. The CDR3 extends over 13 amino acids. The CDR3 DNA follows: TGCGCCAGCAGCCGCGCAGGGACCCACGAGCAGTACTTC. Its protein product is CASSRAGTHEQYF.

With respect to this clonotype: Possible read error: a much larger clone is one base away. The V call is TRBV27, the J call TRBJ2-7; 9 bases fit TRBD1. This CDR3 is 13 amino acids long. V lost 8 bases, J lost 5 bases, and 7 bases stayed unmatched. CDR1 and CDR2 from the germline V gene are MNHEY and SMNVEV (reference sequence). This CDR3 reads CASSPNRGHEQYF. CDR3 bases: TGTGCCAGCTCCCCGAACAGGGGGCACGAGCAGTACTTC.

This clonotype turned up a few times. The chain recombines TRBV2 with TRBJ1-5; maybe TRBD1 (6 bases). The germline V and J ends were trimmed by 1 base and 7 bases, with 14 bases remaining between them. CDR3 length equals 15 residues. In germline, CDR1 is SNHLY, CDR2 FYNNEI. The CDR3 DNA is TGTGCCAGCAGTGAAGGGGGGGCCTCCGGACAGCCCCAGCATTTT. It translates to CASSEGGASGQPQHF.

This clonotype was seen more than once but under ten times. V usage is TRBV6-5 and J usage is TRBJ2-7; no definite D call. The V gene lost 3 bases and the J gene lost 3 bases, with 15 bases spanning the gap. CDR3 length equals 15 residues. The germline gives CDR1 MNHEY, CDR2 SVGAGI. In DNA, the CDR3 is TGTGCCAGCAGTTATCTTCTCCCTCAGGACTACGAGCAGTACTTC. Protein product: CASSYLLPQDYEQYF.

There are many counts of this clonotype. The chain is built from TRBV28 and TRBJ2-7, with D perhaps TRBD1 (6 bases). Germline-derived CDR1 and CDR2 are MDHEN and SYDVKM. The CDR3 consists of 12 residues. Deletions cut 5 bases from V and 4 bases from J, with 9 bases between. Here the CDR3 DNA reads TGTGCCAGCAGTCAGGGGACGTACGAGCAGTACTTC. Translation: CASSQGTYEQYF.

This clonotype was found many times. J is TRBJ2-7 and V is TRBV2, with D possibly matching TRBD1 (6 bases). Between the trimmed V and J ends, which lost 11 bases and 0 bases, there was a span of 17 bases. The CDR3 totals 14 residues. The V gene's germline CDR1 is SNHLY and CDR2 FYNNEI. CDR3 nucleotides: TGTGCCCGAGGGGGTCGCGACCGCTCCTACGAGCAGTACTTC. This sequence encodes CARGGRDRSYEQYF.

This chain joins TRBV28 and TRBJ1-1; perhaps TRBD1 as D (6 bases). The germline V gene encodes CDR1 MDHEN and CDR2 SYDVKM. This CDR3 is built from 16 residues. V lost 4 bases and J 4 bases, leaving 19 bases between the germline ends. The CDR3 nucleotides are TGTGCCAGCAGTTCCCAGGGGTATTTGGCGGTCACTGAAGCTTTCTTT. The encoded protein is CASSSQGYLAVTEAFF.

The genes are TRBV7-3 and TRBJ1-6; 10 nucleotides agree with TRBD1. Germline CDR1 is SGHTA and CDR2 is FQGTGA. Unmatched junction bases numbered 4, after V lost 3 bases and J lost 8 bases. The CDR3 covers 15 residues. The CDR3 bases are TGTGCCAGCAGCTTCAGGACAGGGGGTGATTCACCCCTCCACTTT. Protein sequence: CASSFRTGGDSPLHF.

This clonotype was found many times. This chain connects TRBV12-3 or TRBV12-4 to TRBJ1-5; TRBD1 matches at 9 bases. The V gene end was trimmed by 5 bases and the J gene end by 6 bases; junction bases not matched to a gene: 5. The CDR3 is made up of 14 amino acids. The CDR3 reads CASSAGQGFQPQHF. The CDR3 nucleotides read TGTGCCAGCAGTGCGGGACAGGGCTTTCAGCCCCAGCATTTT.

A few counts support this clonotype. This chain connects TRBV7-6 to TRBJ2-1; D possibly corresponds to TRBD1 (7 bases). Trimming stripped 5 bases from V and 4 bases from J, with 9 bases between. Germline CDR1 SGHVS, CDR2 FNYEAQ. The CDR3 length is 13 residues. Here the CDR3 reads CASSQGGYNEQFF. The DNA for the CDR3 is TGTGCCAGCAGCCAGGGGGGTTACAATGAGCAGTTCTTC.

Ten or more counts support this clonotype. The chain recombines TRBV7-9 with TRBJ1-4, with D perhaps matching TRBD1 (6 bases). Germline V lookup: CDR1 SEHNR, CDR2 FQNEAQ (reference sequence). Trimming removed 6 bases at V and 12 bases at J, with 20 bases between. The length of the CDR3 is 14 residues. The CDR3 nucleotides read TGTGCCAGCAGTCTCACAGGGCGGGGAGGAGAACTGTTTTTT. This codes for CASSLTGRGGELFF.

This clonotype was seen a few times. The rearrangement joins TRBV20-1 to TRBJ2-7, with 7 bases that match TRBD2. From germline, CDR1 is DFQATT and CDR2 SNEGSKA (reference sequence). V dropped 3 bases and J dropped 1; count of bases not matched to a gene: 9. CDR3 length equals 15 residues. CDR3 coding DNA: TGCAGTGCTAGGTTAGCGGGCCTACTTTCCTACGAGCAGTACTTC. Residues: CSARLAGLLSYEQYF.

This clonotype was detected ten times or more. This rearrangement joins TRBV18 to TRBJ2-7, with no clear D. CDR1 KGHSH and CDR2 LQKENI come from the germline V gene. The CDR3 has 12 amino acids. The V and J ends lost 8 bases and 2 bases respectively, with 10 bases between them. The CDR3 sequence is CASSSDTYEQYF. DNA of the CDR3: TGTGCCAGCAGTTCCGATACCTACGAGCAGTACTTC. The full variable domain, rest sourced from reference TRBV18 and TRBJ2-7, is NAGVMQNPRHLVRRRGQEARLRCSPMKGHSHVYWYRQLPEEGLKFMVYLQKENIIDESGMPKERFSAEFPKEGPSILRIQQVVRGDSAAYFCASSSDTYEQYFGPGTRLTVT.

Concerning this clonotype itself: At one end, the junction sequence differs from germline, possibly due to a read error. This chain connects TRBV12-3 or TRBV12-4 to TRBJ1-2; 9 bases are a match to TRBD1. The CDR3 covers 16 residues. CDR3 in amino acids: CASSSGTGGGFYGHTF. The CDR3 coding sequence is TGTGCCAGCAGTAGCGGTACAGGGGGCGGGTTCTATGGCCACACCTTC.